The entry that follows covers one T cell receptor (beta chain) sequence. The data originate from a study of blood T cell repertoires in COVID-19. Study as a whole: Nucleic acid was either cDNA or gDNA, and it came from T cells, B-cell-depleted T cells, or PBMCs.

Data came from immunoSEQ multiplex PCR; TCRdb stores just in-frame clones and leaves some out. The sample shows 55,000 to 80,000 clones, more than 70% of them seen only once. The specimen sequenced was peripheral blood. The source is a man aged 50 or older with active COVID-19.

The CDR3 DNA follows: TGTGCCATCAGTGAGGAGGGAGGGCCGGAGACCCAGTACTTC. Protein sequence: CAISEEGGPETQYF. This sequence joins TRBV10-3 and TRBJ2-5, with 7 bases fitting TRBD2. Germline V lookup: CDR1 ENHRY, CDR2 SYGVKD. V lost 2 bases and J lost 5; bases outside the gene matches: 5. There are 14 residues in the CDR3.